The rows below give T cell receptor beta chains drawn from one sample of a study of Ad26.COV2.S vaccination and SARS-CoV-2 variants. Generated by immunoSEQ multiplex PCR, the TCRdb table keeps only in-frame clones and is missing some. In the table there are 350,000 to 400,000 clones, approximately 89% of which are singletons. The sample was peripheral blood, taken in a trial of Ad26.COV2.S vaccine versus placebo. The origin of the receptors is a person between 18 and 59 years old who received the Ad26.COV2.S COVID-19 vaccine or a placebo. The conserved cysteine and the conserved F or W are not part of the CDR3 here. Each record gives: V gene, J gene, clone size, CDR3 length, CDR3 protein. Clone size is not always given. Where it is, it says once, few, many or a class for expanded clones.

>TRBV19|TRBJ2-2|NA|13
ASSKGQSNTGELF
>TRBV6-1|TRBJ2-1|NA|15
ASSDRWTSQTINEQF
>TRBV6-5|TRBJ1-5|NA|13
ASNPTGVGNQPQH
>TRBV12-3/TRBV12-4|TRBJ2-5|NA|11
ASSFSYQETQY
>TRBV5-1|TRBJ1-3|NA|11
ASSLEPGNTIY
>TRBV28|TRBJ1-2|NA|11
ASHRGTRYGYT
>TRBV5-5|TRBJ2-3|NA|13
ASNNGFGGGDTQY
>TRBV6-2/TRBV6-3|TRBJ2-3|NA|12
ASSYSTESDTQY
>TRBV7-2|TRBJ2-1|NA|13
ASSWTSGDYNEQF
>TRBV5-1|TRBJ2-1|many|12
ASSLSSAYNEQF
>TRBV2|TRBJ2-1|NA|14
ASSALGLDSYNEQF
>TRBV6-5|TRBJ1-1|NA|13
ASSPRGQGNTEAF
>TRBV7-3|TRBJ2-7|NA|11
ASSLNWGYEQY
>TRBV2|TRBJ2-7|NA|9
ASTTTYEQY
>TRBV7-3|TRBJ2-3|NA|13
ASSSTSGNSDTQY
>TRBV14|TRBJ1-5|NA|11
ASSQDPGQPQH
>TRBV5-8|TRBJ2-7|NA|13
ASSLRTSGVLEQY
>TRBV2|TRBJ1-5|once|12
ASSQSSPLGTQH
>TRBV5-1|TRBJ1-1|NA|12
ASSPGTTNTEAF
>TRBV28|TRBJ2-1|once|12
ASSLAAGRGEQF
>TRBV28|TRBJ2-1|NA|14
ASSPPSGRSYNEQF
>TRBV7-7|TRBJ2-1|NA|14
ASSPTRGSSYNEQF
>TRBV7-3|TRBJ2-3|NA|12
ASSPSGGTDTQY
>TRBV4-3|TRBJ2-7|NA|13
ASSQDYQITYEQY
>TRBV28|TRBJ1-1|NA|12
ASSLPGGITEAF